The next 22 T cell receptor beta chains were all read from a single sample in a study of T cells after yellow fever vaccination. TCRdb analysed the 5' RACE reads with MiXCR anew, one entry per CDR3 protein. Found here are hundreds of thousands of distinct CDR3 sequences, roughly 8% of them singletons; the top ten hold approximately 15%. The sequences come from PBMCs, collected roughly 45 days after the first yellow fever vaccination. The receptors were gathered from a man aged 18-30 years who received the YFV17D yellow fever vaccine.

This clonotype appeared a few times. The chain employs TRBV3-1 and TRBJ2-2; 10 bases align to TRBD2. CDR3 length: 16 residues. J was trimmed by 2 bases and V by 2 bases; bases with no gene match: 2. Germline V lookup: CDR1 LGHDT, CDR2 YNNKEL (reference sequence). CDR3 loop: CASSQILAGNTGELFF. Written as DNA, the CDR3 is TGTGCCAGCAGCCAAATACTAGCGGGAAACACCGGGGAGCTGTTTTTT.

This clonotype has only a few counts. V and J are TRBV19 and TRBJ1-2; D not resolved. Per germline, CDR1 LNHDA and CDR2 SQIVND (reference sequence). Trimming pared 9 bases from V and 0 bases from J, leaving 20 bases between. The CDR3 has 16 amino acids. CDR3: CASNNLGVSANYGYTF. Written as DNA, the CDR3 is TGTGCCAGCAACAACCTTGGGGTTTCTGCTAACTATGGCTACACCTTC. The full variable domain, rest sourced from reference TRBV19 and TRBJ1-2, is DGGITQSPKYLFRKEGQNVTLSCEQNLNHDAMYWYRQDPGQGLRLIYYSQIVNDFQKGDIAEGYSVSREKKESFPLTVTSAQKNPTAFYLCASNNLGVSANYGYTFGSGTRLTVV.

This clonotype was counted between two and nine times. This chain links TRBV6-4 with TRBJ1-1; unclear D gene. Deletions cut 6 bases from V and 1 base from J, with 9 bases between. In germline, CDR1 is MRHNA, CDR2 SNTAGT. The CDR3 length is 13 residues. CDR3 in amino acids: CASSPMPNTEAFF. In DNA, the CDR3 is TGTGCCAGCAGCCCAATGCCGAACACTGAAGCTTTCTTT.

This clonotype was found a few times. CDR3 in DNA: TGCGCCAGCAGCCAACTCGGGGACCTACCTCTGGGGACCAACGTCCTGACTTTC. Translation gives CASSQLGDLPLGTNVLTF. The chain carries TRBV4-1 and TRBJ2-6, with D possibly called TRBD1 or TRBD2 (5 bases each). The CDR3 totals 18 residues. The V end lost 2 bases, the J end lost 8 bases, and 22 bases lay between the germline ends. Germline lookup yields CDR1 MGHRA and CDR2 YSYEKL.

The CDR3 protein is CASSSLGSDTQYF. In DNA, the CDR3 is TGCGCCAGCAGCTCACTAGGGTCAGATACGCAGTATTTT. V gene TRBV5-1 combines with J gene TRBJ2-3, with a weak D call TRBD2 (5 bases). V shed 3 bases and J shed 4 bases, with 9 bases lying between them. Germline CDR1 and CDR2: SGHRS and YFSETQ. The CDR3 has 13 residues.

The rearrangement links TRBV20-1 to TRBJ2-1, with D unresolved. There are 13 residues in the CDR3. Between the trimmed V and J ends, which lost 3 bases and 0 bases, there was a span of 6 bases. Looked up from germline, CDR1 is DFQATT and CDR2 is SNEGSKA (reference sequence). The CDR3: CSASPVSYNEQFF. CDR3 bases: TGCAGTGCTAGCCCGGTCTCCTACAATGAGCAGTTCTTC.

This clonotype was recorded at least ten times. The rearrangement joins TRBV12-3 or TRBV12-4 to TRBJ2-1; D is undetermined. This CDR3 is 12 amino acids long. V was clipped by 2 bases and J by 5 bases, with 4 bases between them. CDR3 nucleotide sequence: TGTGCCAGCAGTTTACGGGACAATGAGCAGTTCTTC. This encodes CASSLRDNEQFF.

This clonotype was observed a few times. The rearrangement uses TRBV7-6 and TRBJ1-5; D remains unclear. Germline CDR1 reads SGHVS; CDR2 reads FNYEAQ. Trimming stripped 4 bases from V and 5 bases from J, with 15 bases between. The length of the CDR3 is 15 residues. The CDR3 loop is CASSSGPQQDQPQHF. The CDR3 DNA reads TGTGCCAGCAGCTCCGGGCCCCAGCAGGATCAGCCCCAGCATTTT.

This clonotype showed up just a few times. The chain uses TRBV5-6 and TRBJ2-3, with no clear D. The CDR3 extends over 12 amino acids. Germline loops: CDR1 SGHDT, CDR2 YYEEEE. Between the trimmed V and J ends, which lost 5 bases and 2 bases, there was a span of 6 bases. CDR3 nucleotides: TGTGCCAGCAGTTTCATCACAGATACGCAGTATTTT. Its protein is CASSFITDTQYF.

The chain has TRBV11-2 and TRBJ2-5; 7 nucleotides match TRBD1. This CDR3 has 13 amino acids. Trimming removed 6 bases from V and 5 bases from J; junction bases left unmatched: 6. CDR1 and CDR2 (germline): SGHAT, FQNNGV. The CDR3 protein is CASRPQGSETQYF. In nucleotides, the CDR3 is TGTGCCAGCAGACCACAGGGGAGCGAGACCCAGTACTTC.

The rearrangement links TRBV4-1 to TRBJ1-4; D is perhaps TRBD1 (5 bases). The CDR3 contains 15 residues. CDR1 is MGHRA, CDR2 YSYEKL, per germline. The V end lost 1 base, the J end lost 5 bases, and 11 bases lay between the germline ends. Written as DNA, the CDR3 is TGCGCCAGCAGCCAAGTGGGACGAAGCAATGAAAAACTGTTTTTT. Its translation: CASSQVGRSNEKLFF.

This clonotype was found a few times. CDR3 residues: CASRVSAGDGLSGANVLTF. The CDR3 DNA reads TGTGCCAGCAGGGTTTCTGCGGGGGACGGCCTCTCTGGGGCCAACGTCCTGACTTTC. The rearrangement uses TRBV6-1 and TRBJ2-6; TRBD2 agrees at 7 bases. CDR1 and CDR2 (germline): MNHNS, SASEGT. This CDR3 is 19 amino acids long. J lost 0 bases, V lost 6 bases, and 14 bases had no gene match.

This clonotype has a handful of counts. V and J are TRBV18 and TRBJ1-2; possible D gene TRBD1, 6 bases. CDR3 length: 13 amino acids. Germline loops: CDR1 KGHSH, CDR2 LQKENI. V was cut by 3 bases and J by 8 bases, with 13 bases left in between. The CDR3 reads CASSPLQGEGYTF. The CDR3 nucleotides read TGTGCCAGCTCACCTTTACAGGGTGAGGGCTACACCTTC.

This clonotype was observed a handful of times. CDR3 in DNA: TGCAGTGCTAGTAATCTACAGATGAACACTGAAGCTTTCTTT. This codes for CSASNLQMNTEAFF. This rearrangement joins TRBV20-1 to TRBJ1-1; no clear D gene. With 3 bases removed from V and 0 bases from J, the gap between germline ends came to 11 bases. Per the germline V gene, CDR1 is DFQATT and CDR2 is SNEGSKA (reference sequence). The CDR3 has 14 residues.

This clonotype was seen a handful of times. The chain couples TRBV5-4 to TRBJ2-3; TRBD1 matches 7 bases. Germline CDR1 and CDR2: SGHNT and YYREEE (reference sequence). V shed 9 bases and J 5 bases; nucleotides not matched to a gene: 9. The CDR3 has 13 residues. The CDR3 is CATTRGLVDTQYF. The CDR3 DNA follows: TGTGCCACCACAAGGGGGCTCGTAGATACGCAGTATTTT.

This clonotype was seen repeatedly, ten times or more. The V and J genes are TRBV9 and TRBJ2-5; tentatively, D is TRBD1 (5 bases). Germline values: CDR1 SGDLS, CDR2 YYNGEE. This CDR3 region has 15 residues. V lost 3 bases and J 10 bases, leaving 22 bases between the germline ends. The CDR3 protein is CASSGPPGKPQYQYF. The CDR3 coding sequence is TGTGCCAGCAGCGGCCCCCCAGGGAAGCCTCAGTACCAGTACTTC. Full variable domain (outside the CDR3, taken from reference TRBV9 and TRBJ2-5): DSGVTQTPKHLITATGQRVTLRCSPRSGDLSVYWYQQSLDQGLQFLIQYYNGEERAKGNILERFSAQQFPDLHSELNLSSLELGDSALYFCASSGPPGKPQYQYFGPGTRLLVL.

The chain uses TRBV5-1 and TRBJ1-4; D call uncertain. This CDR3 spans 11 amino acids. The germline gives CDR1 SGHRS, CDR2 YFSETQ. V dropped 3 bases and J dropped 8 bases, with 5 bases sitting between them. CDR3 in amino acids: CASSSEEKLFF. In nucleotides, the CDR3 is TGCGCCAGCAGCTCCGAAGAAAAACTGTTTTTT.

This clonotype was counted only a few times. This chain joins TRBV28 and TRBJ2-3, with TRBD2 matching over 8 bases. Losses at the gene ends were 5 bases for V and 1 base for J; bases not matched to a gene: 8. Germline V gene data show CDR1 as MDHEN and CDR2 as SYDVKM. The CDR3 runs to 16 residues. CDR3 region: CASSPAGGRGTDTQYF. CDR3 nucleotides: TGTGCCAGCAGTCCCGCGGGGGGCCGTGGCACAGATACGCAGTATTTT.

A few counts support this clonotype. J is TRBJ1-1 and V is TRBV6-1, with 9 bases that match TRBD1. CDR3 length: 14 residues. The junction had 9 bases not matched to a gene; V was cut back by 7 bases and J by 6 bases. Germline CDR1 MNHNS, CDR2 SASEGT. CDR3 region: CASTRDRDLAEAFF. The CDR3 nucleotides read TGTGCCAGCACCCGGGACAGGGATTTGGCTGAAGCTTTCTTT.

This rearrangement joins TRBV6-5 to TRBJ2-5; D may be TRBD2 (6 bases). The CDR3 sequence is 13 residues long. Looked up from germline, CDR1 is MNHEY and CDR2 is SVGAGI. The germline V and J ends were trimmed by 3 bases and 5 bases, with 10 bases remaining between them. The CDR3 spells CASSYGGRETQYF. The CDR3 nucleotides are TGTGCCAGCAGTTATGGAGGGCGGGAGACCCAGTACTTC.

This clonotype was counted between two and nine times. V and J are TRBV5-4 and TRBJ1-1; 9 bases are shared with TRBD1. Unmatched junction bases numbered 3, after V lost 2 bases and J lost 1 base. The CDR3 covers 15 residues. Germline-derived CDR1 and CDR2 are SGHNT and YYREEE (reference sequence). For the CDR3, the DNA is TGTGCCAGCAGCTTCCCGGGACAGGGGAACACTGAAGCTTTCTTT. This gives the protein CASSFPGQGNTEAFF.

The CDR3 DNA is TGTGCCAGCAGCCTCGGGACAGGGGGCGAAAAACTGTTTTTT. Translating gives CASSLGTGGEKLFF. The chain has TRBV7-2 and TRBJ1-4; the match to TRBD1 covers 12 bases. This CDR3 spans 14 amino acids. V was pared by 5 bases and J by 8 bases, with 3 bases of the junction left unmatched. Per germline, CDR1 SGHTA and CDR2 FQGNSA. Complete variable domain (other parts from reference TRBV7-2 and TRBJ1-4): GAGVSQSPSNKVTEKGKDVELRCDPISGHTALYWYRQSLGQGLEFLIYFQGNSAPDKSGLPSDRFSAERTGGSVSTLTIQRTQQEDSAVYLCASSLGTGGEKLFFGSGTQLSVL.